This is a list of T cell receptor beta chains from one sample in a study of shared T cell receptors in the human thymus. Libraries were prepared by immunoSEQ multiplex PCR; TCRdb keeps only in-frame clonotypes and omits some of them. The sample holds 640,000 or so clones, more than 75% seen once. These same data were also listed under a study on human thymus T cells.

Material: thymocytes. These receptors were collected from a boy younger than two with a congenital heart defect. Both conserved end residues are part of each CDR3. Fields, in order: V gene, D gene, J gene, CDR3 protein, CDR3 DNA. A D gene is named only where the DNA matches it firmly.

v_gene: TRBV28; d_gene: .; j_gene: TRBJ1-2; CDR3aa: CASSWRVGPYGYTF; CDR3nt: TGTGCCAGCAGTTGGCGGGTAGGCCCATATGGCTACACCTTC
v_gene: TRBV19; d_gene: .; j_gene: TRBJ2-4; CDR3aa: CASSPRGGAIKNIQYF; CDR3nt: TGTGCCAGTAGTCCACGTGGGGGGGCGATCAAAAACATTCAGTACTTC
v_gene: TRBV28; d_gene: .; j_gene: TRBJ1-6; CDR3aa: CASTLKVGSSYNSPLHF; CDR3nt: TGTGCCAGCACCCTAAAAGTGGGGAGCTCCTATAATTCACCCCTCCACTTT